What follows is one TCR beta chain and its context. Its antigen remains undetermined. No base quality information exists; no much larger clone differs at one position. The data belong to a study of vaccination and CD4 T cells after COVID-19 (dated by TCRdb to between 2021 and 2024). Concerning the study at large: Six males and four females were included in the convalescent cohort, with two Hispanic individuals, seven Caucasians, two Asians and one multiracial person represented. Two doses of either the Pfizer-BioNTech BNT162b2 vaccine (n=8) or the Moderna mRNA-1273 vaccine (n=2) were administered to participants. Post-COVID blood samples were collected from convalescent patients a median of roughly 100 days after diagnosis, with a range of roughly 35 to 180 days. Post-vaccine blood samples were taken a median of 72 days after the second vaccine dose, with a range of roughly 14 to 250 days. Overlapping spike peptide pools from SARS-CoV-2 and from the common cold coronaviruses HCoV-NL63, HCoV-OC43 and HCoV-229E were used as culture stimuli. As controls, cultures received a CEFX viral epitope pool (the positive control), an HIV-1 Nef peptide pool (the negative control), or no peptide at all. In roughly 10 COVID-19 convalescent patients and 4 infection-naive healthy vaccine recipients, the spike-specific CD4+ TCR repertoire before mRNA vaccination was compared with the repertoire after mRNA vaccination. An earlier paper using these donors assessed, at the TCR clonotype level, memory CD4+ T cell crossreactivity between SARS-CoV-2 and common cold coronavirus spike proteins. Results the study describes overall, beyond this receptor: The number of convalescent patients in the study was relatively small, and the study did not examine early timepoints following natural infection. In convalescent patients, a median about 90% of post-vaccine SARS-CoV-2-reactive clones were detected only after vaccination, and vaccine-specific priming was suggested by this finding. Although the median number of SARS-CoV-2-reactive clonotypes went up from some 23 after infection to around 39 after vaccination, the increase was not significant. In convalescent patients, nearly all vaccine-specific clones (304 of 307) were found to be mono-reactive for SARS-CoV-2 spike rather than cross-reactive with common cold coronaviruses.

The treatment or condition label of this sample denotes: roughly 10-day PBMC culture with coronavirus spike peptide pools or control peptides (ViraFEST assay). CD4+ T cells from unexposed donors were collected before the COVID-19 pandemic (2011-2018). The study used the ViraFEST assay, which expanded antigen-specific T cells with peptide pools and then identified expanded clonotypes by TCR sequencing. Around 2 million PBMCs per well were cultured in IMDM with 5% human AB serum and approximately 9.1 IU/ml IL-2, plus 10 ug/ml peptide pools. Half of the culture medium was replaced with fresh IL-2-containing medium on days 3 and 7. CD4+ T cells were isolated after approximately eleven days of culture through negative selection using the EasySep CD4+ T cell isolation kit. As cell numbers permitted, CD4+ T cells from unexposed donors were tested for reactivity to SARS-CoV-2 S and N and to four common cold coronavirus spike pools. Ficoll-Paque Plus gradient centrifugation was used to isolate PBMCs from whole blood, and the isolated PBMCs were then either used fresh or cryopreserved at -140C. Culture conditions were generally each tested in triplicate wells. The leukapheresis product for the unexposed donors was obtained through commercial purchase.

The library relied on PCR. At the Johns Hopkins FTIC core, DNA from the cultured CD4+ T cells underwent TCR sequencing with the Oncomine TCR Beta short-read assay. The QIAamp micro DNA kit was used to extract genomic DNA from the cultured CD4+ T cells. Oncomine TCR Beta libraries made from cultured CD4+ T cells were pooled using unique dual indexes and sequenced on an Illumina iSeq 100. In the paper's pipeline: Non-productive sequences were removed, and CDR3s that did not start with C, did not end with F or W, or were shorter than 7 amino acids were discarded. The MANAFEST web application identified antigen-specific clonotypes by comparing peptide-stimulated wells against reference wells and other culture wells. An FDR below 0.05, an odds ratio above 5, and a productive frequency above 0.1% in at least two of three replicate wells were required for clones to be considered positive. A clonotype was classed as cross-reactive if the clonotype showed significant expansion both in SARS-CoV-2 spike wells and in at least one common cold coronavirus spike condition. Similarity between CDR3 sequences was evaluated in R version 3.6.1 using Levenshtein distances (stringdist) and unrooted phylogenetic trees (ape). TCRdb reworked the public reads: Q25 trimming with fastp, MiXCR clone assembly, productive beta chains retained. Merged by CDR3 protein, the rows form single entries marked with the most common genes and DNA. Here the V and J calls rest on TCRdb's processing, not on the authors' analysis. A total of 9,500 to 13,000 distinct CDR3 sequences appear in this sample, 25% to 30% of them only once. Of the sample, approximately 12% is held by the ten largest clones.

CDR3 length: 14 amino acids, cysteine to phenylalanine. Just the 42-base CDR3 DNA is kept, in frame starting at base 1. V sheds 6 bases and J sheds 4 bases, leaving 15 bases between their ends. Based on the germline V gene (reference sequence), the CDR1 and CDR2 sequences are LNHDA and SQIVND. The V and J genes are TRBV19 and TRBJ1-1; a tentative D call is TRBD1 (5 bases match). Sequencing used CD4+ T cells from blood, cultured in vitro. This clonotype originated in a human donor in good health. The sequence in DNA is TGTGCCAGTAGGAAGGGCCCGGGGGGCACTGAAGCTTTCTTT. Its protein product is CASRKGPGGTEAFF.